This passage covers 12 T cell receptor beta chains from one sample sequenced in a study of regulatory T cells in long-lasting Graves disease. To make TCR beta libraries, researchers used iRepertoire HTBI primers and Arm-PCR of CDR3 regions. TCRdb re-called the multiplex PCR reads with MiXCR, one entry per CDR3 protein. The sample consists of 400,000 to 500,000 distinct CDR3 sequences, roughly 15% of them appearing once. Specified time point: newly diagnosed GD, antithyroid drugs for less than 3 months. PBMC-extracted RNA yielded the TCR library. The data were also submitted as part of a second study, on T cells in Graves' hyperthyroidism and ophthalmopathy.

The sequencing here drew on peripheral blood mononuclear cells (PBMCs), taken at new diagnosis, from a patient treated with antithyroid drugs. These receptors originate from a woman in her 30s with Graves disease.

This clonotype was counted many times. The V and J genes are TRBV20-1 and TRBJ1-1, with a possible D match to TRBD1 (6 bases). The CDR3 is 15 residues long. Looked up from germline, CDR1 is DFQATT and CDR2 is SNEGSKA (reference sequence). The CDR3 region has the DNA TGCAGCGTGGGACTGTCGGGGGCACTGAACACTGAAGCTTTCTTT. It codes for CSVGLSGALNTEAFF.

This chain joins TRBV19 and TRBJ1-1; D gene uncertain. This CDR3 spans 13 amino acids. The germline V gene has CDR1 LNHDA and CDR2 SQIVND (reference sequence). Between the trimmed V and J ends, which lost 11 bases and 1 base, there was a span of 14 bases. The CDR3 DNA reads as TGTGCCGTACAATCCCTTAGGAACACTGAAGCTTTCTTT. Translation gives CAVQSLRNTEAFF. Based on the CDR3 plus reference TRBV19 and TRBJ1-1, the full variable domain is DGGITQSPKYLFRKEGQNVTLSCEQNLNHDAMYWYRQDPGQGLRLIYYSQIVNDFQKGDIAEGYSVSREKKESFPLTVTSAQKNPTAFYLCAVQSLRNTEAFFGQGTRLTVV.

The rearrangement links TRBV4-1 to TRBJ2-3; no clear D. V was cut by 2 bases and J by 6 bases, with 9 bases left in between. In germline, CDR1 is MGHRA, CDR2 YSYEKL. The CDR3 sequence is 13 residues long. CDR3 coding DNA: TGCGCCAGCAGCCAACCCGATGGGGATACGCAGTATTTT. Translating gives CASSQPDGDTQYF.

This clonotype has ten or more counts. The chain recombines TRBV7-2 with TRBJ1-2; unclear D gene. Trimming took 1 base from V and 12 from J, leaving 15 bases between them. The germline V gene has CDR1 SGHTA and CDR2 FQGNSA. The CDR3 has 13 residues. The CDR3 here is CASSLDSPRQDTF. The DNA of the CDR3 is TGTGCCAGCAGCTTAGACAGTCCCAGGCAGGACACCTTC. Using reference TRBV7-2 and TRBJ1-2 for the parts outside the CDR3, the full variable domain is GAGVSQSPSNKVTEKGKDVELRCDPISGHTALYWYRQSLGQGLEFLIYFQGNSAPDKSGLPSDRFSAERTGGSVSTLTIQRTQQEDSAVYLCASSLDSPRQDTFGSGTRLTVV.

Notes on this clonotype: A read error may be the cause here, since a much bigger clone is one base away. J is TRBJ2-2 and V is TRBV5-5, with 11 bases fitting TRBD1. CDR1 is SGHKS, CDR2 YYEKEE, per germline (reference sequence). CDR3 length: 17 residues. V was clipped by 5 bases and J by 6 bases; unmatched bases: 12. CDR3 in amino acids: CASSISGTGGLAGELFF. In nucleotides, the CDR3 is TGTGCCAGCAGTATATCCGGGACAGGGGGACTAGCCGGGGAGCTGTTTTTT.

This clonotype was seen a handful of times. The V and J genes are TRBV28 and TRBJ2-2, with a possible D match to TRBD1 (7 bases). CDR1 is MDHEN, CDR2 SYDVKM, per germline. V dropped 11 bases and J dropped 5 bases, with 21 bases sitting between them. There are 15 residues in the CDR3. The CDR3 sequence is CAASTSQGGTGELFF. The CDR3 nucleotides are TGTGCCGCCTCAACGTCCCAGGGGGGTACCGGGGAGCTGTTTTTT.

This clonotype was recorded a few times. The chain combines TRBV28 with TRBJ1-6; unclear D gene. V was clipped by 11 bases and J by 5 bases, with 19 bases between them. The CDR3 is 15 amino acids. CDR1 and CDR2 from the germline V gene are MDHEN and SYDVKM. CDR3 in DNA: TGTGCCCGATGCAAAAAGCCCCTCGATAATTCACCCCTCCACTTT. Its translation is CARCKKPLDNSPLHF.

This clonotype was observed at least ten times. This chain joins TRBV7-9 and TRBJ2-1; the D gene is possibly TRBD1 (6 bases). Germline V CDR1 and CDR2: SEHNR, FQNEAQ (reference sequence). The ends were cut back, 5 bases at V and 8 bases at J, with 22 bases in the middle. The CDR3 covers 16 residues. CDR3: CASSQPNGRGSDEQFF. As DNA, the CDR3 is TGTGCCAGCAGCCAGCCCAATGGCAGGGGCTCTGATGAGCAGTTCTTC.

CDR3 nucleotide sequence: TGTGCCAGCGGGACGGGCGAGCAGTACTTC. Translating gives CASGTGEQYF. The chain employs TRBV27 and TRBJ2-7; either TRBD1 or TRBD2 may fit D (5 bases each). The CDR3 runs 10 residues. CDR1 is MNHEY, CDR2 SMNVEV, per germline (reference sequence). V gave up 8 bases and J gave up 6 bases, with 8 bases separating them.

This clonotype was recorded at least ten times. The chain has TRBV2 and TRBJ1-1; D unresolved. Germline V gene sequence: CDR1 SNHLY, CDR2 FYNNEI. Trimming shortened V by 4 bases and J by 5 bases, and 14 bases separated the two germline ends. The CDR3 has 14 residues. The CDR3 loop is CASSAPGGETEAFF. The CDR3 region has the DNA TGTGCCAGCAGTGCCCCGGGAGGTGAAACTGAAGCTTTCTTT.

This clonotype showed up many times. V usage is TRBV13 and J usage is TRBJ1-1; D is uncertain. This CDR3 has 13 residues. The germline V gene has CDR1 PRHDT and CDR2 FYEKMQ (reference sequence). The V gene lost 2 bases and the J gene lost 1 base, with 5 bases spanning the gap. CDR3 in amino acids: CASSLIQNTEAFF. The CDR3 DNA reads as TGTGCCAGCAGCTTAATCCAGAACACTGAAGCTTTCTTT. The complete variable domain, with remaining parts taken from reference TRBV13 and TRBJ1-1, reads AAGVIQSPRHLIKEKRETATLKCYPIPRHDTVYWYQQGPGQDPQFLISFYEKMQSDKGSIPDRFSAQQFSDYHSELNMSSLELGDSALYFCASSLIQNTEAFFGQGTRLTVV.

This clonotype was found many times. J is TRBJ2-5 and V is TRBV6-1; D gene unclear. Trimming removed 6 bases at V and 4 bases at J, with 9 bases between. The germline V gene has CDR1 MNHNS and CDR2 SASEGT. CDR3 length equals 12 residues. The DNA of the CDR3 is TGTGCCAGCAGGACTTCAGGAGAGACCCAGTACTTC. Its protein product is CASRTSGETQYF.